This entry concerns a single TCR beta chain. Antigen specificity is unknown. This sample was included in a study of OX40 agonist ivuxolimab in advanced cancers. Study information: Cohort: around 86% men, mean age 60, aged about 20 to 90.

V dropped 4 bases and J dropped 5; count of bases not matched to a gene: 5. The CDR3 spans 15 residues. Germline CDR1 and CDR2: SEHNR and FQNEAQ (reference sequence). General study points: Clonal expansion by week 6 occurred in CD4+ and CD8+ blood T cells (at 0.1 to 3.0 mg/kg).

TCRdb keeps only in-frame clones here, not all; method: immunoSEQ multiplex PCR. The sample records tens of thousands of clones, 84% being singletons. The clonotype comes from an adult with an advanced solid tumor such as melanoma, head and neck, liver or kidney cancer. The rearrangement uses TRBV7-9 and TRBJ2-1; 10 bases match TRBD1. Sequencing used CD4+ or CD8+ T cells sorted from blood, obtained in a trial of the OX40 agonist ivuxolimab. CDR3 amino acids: CASSSPGTGDNEQFF. CDR3 coding DNA: TGTGCCAGCAGCTCCCCTGGGACAGGGGACAATGAGCAGTTCTTC. The entire variable domain, with the rest obtained from reference TRBV7-9 and TRBJ2-1, is as follows: DTGVSQNPRHKITKRGQNVTFRCDPISEHNRLYWYRQTLGQGPEFLTYFQNEAQLEKSRLLSDRFSAERPKGSFSTLEIQRTEQGDSAMYLCASSSPGTGDNEQFFGPGTRLTVL.